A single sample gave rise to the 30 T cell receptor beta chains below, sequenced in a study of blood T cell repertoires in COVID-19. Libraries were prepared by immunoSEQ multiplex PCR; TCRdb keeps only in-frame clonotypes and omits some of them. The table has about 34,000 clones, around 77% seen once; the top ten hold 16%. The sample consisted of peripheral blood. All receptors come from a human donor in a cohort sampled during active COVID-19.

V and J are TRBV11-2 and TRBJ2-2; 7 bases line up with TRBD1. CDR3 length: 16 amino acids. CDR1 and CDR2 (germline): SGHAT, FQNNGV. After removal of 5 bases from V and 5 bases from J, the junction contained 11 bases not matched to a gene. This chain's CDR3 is CASSPQAGGSTGELFF. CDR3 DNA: TGTGCCAGCAGCCCCCAGGCAGGGGGATCTACCGGGGAGCTGTTTTTT.

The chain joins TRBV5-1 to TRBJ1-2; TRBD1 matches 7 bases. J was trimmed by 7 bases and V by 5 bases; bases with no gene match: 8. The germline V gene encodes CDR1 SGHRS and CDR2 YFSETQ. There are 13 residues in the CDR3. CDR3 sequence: CASRGTVALGYTF. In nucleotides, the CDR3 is TGCGCCAGCAGGGGGACAGTGGCCCTTGGCTACACCTTC.

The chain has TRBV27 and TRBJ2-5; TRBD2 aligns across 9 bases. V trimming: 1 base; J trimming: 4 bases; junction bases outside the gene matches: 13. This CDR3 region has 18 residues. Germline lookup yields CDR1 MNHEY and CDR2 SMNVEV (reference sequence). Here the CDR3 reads CASSLFTGAGGPPETQYF. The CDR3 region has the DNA TGTGCCAGCAGTTTATTCACGGGGGCGGGGGGGCCCCCAGAGACCCAGTACTTC.

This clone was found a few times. Here the CDR3 reads CASRAGTGGRRSMDTEAFF. In DNA form, the CDR3 reads TGTGCCAGCAGAGCCGGGACAGGGGGCCGTAGGTCGATGGACACTGAAGCTTTCTTT. This chain uses TRBV9 with TRBJ1-1, with TRBD1 matching over 12 bases. The V segment lost 5 bases and the J segment 3 bases; nucleotides outside the gene matches: 17. The germline gives CDR1 SGDLS, CDR2 YYNGEE. There are 19 residues in the CDR3.

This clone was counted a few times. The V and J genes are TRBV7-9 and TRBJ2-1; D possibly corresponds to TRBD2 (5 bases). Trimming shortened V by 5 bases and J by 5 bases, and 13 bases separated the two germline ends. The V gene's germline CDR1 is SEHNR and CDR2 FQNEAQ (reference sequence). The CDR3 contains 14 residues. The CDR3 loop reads CASSRGRGDNEQFF. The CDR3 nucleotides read TGTGCCAGCAGCAGAGGGCGAGGCGACAATGAGCAGTTCTTC.

The CDR3 sequence: CACDRFGETQYF. CDR3 nucleotides: TGTGCCTGTGACAGGTTTGGAGAGACCCAGTACTTC. The V and J genes are TRBV30 and TRBJ2-5; the D gene is possibly TRBD1 (6 bases). Between the trimmed V and J ends, which lost 6 bases and 4 bases, there was a span of 12 bases. This CDR3 has 12 amino acids. CDR1 and CDR2 from the germline V gene are GTSNPN and SVGIG (reference sequence).

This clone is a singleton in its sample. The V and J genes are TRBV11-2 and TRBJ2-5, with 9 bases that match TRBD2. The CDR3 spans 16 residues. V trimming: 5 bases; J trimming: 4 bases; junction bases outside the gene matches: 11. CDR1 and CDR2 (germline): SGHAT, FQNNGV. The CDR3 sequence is CASSAVRGGGAETQYF. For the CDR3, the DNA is TGTGCCAGCAGCGCCGTGCGGGGGGGAGGGGCAGAGACCCAGTACTTC.

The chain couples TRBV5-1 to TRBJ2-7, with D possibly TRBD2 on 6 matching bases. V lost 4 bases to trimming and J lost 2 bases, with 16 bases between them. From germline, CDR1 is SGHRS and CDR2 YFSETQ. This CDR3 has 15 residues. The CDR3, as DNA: TGCGCCAGCAGCCTAATCGGGACTTATGCCTACGAGCAGTACTTC. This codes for CASSLIGTYAYEQYF.

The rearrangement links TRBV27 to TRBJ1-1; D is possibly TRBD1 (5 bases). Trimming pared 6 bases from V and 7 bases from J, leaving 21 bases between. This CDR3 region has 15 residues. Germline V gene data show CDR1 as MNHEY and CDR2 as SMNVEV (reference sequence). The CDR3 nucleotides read TGTGCCAGCAGAACTCCGGGGGTTGGACGTGTTGAAGCTTTCTTT. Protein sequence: CASRTPGVGRVEAFF.

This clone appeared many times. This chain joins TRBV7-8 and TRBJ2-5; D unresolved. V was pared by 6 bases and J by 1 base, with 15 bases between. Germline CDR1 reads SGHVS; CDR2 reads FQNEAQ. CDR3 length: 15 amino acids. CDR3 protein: CASRHWAKPQETQYF. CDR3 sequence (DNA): TGTGCCAGCAGGCATTGGGCAAAACCCCAAGAGACCCAGTACTTC.

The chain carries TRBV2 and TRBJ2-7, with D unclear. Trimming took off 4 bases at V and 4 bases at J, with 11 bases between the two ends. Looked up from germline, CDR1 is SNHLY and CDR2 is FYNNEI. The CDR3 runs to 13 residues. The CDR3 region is CASSAPFYYEQYF. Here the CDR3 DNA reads TGTGCCAGCAGTGCCCCTTTCTATTACGAGCAGTACTTC.

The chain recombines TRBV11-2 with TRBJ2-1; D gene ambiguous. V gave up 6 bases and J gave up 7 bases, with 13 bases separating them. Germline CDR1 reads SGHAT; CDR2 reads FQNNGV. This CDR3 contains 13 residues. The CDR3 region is CASRNQAENEQFF. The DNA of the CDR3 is TGTGCCAGCAGAAATCAAGCTGAGAATGAGCAGTTCTTC.

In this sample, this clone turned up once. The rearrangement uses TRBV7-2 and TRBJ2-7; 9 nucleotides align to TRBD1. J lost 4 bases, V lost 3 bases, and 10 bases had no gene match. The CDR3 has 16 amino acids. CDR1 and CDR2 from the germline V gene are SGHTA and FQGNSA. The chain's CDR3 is CASSFQGTGFMYEQYF. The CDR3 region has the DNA TGTGCCAGCAGCTTCCAAGGGACAGGGTTTATGTACGAGCAGTACTTC. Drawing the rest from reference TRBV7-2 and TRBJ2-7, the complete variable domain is GAGVSQSPSNKVTEKGKDVELRCDPISGHTALYWYRQSLGQGLEFLIYFQGNSAPDKSGLPSDRFSAERTGGSVSTLTIQRTQQEDSAVYLCASSFQGTGFMYEQYFGPGTRLTVT.

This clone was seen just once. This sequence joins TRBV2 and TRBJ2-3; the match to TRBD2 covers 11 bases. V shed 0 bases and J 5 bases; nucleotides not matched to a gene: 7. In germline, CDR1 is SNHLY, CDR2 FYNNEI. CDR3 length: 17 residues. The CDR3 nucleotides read TGTGCCAGCAGTGAAGCGTTTAGCGGGAGGGCCGTAGATACGCAGTATTTT. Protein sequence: CASSEAFSGRAVDTQYF.

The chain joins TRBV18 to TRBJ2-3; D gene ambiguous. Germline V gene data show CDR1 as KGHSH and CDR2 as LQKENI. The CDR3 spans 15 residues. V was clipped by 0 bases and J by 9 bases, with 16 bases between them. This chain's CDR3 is CASSPPSSLESTQYF. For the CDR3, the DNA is TGTGCCAGCTCACCACCTTCTAGTTTGGAGTCGACGCAGTATTTT.

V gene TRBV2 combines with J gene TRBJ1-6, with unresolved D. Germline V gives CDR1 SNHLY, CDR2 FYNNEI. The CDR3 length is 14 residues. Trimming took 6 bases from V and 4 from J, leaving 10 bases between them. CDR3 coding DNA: TGTGCCAGCAGCGTCACAGAGTATAATTCACCCCTCCACTTT. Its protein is CASSVTEYNSPLHF.

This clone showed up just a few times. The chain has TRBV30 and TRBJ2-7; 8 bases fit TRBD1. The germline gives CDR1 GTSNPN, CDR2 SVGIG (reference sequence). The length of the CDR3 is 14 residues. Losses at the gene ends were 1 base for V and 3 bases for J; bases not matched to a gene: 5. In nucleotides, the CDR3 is TGTGCCTGGAGTGCGGCAGGGGGCTACTACGAGCAGTACTTC. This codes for CAWSAAGGYYEQYF.

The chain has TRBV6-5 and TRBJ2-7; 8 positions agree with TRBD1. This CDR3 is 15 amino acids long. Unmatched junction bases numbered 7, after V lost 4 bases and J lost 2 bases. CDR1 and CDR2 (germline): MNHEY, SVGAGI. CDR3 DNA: TGTGCCAGCAGTTCGAGAGGGACAGGAGCCTACGAGCAGTACTTC. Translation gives CASSSRGTGAYEQYF.

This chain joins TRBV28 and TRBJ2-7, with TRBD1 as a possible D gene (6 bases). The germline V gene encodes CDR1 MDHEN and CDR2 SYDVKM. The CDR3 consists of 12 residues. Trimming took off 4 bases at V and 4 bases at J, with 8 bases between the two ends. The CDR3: CASSSGQYEQYF. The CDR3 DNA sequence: TGTGCCAGCAGTTCCGGACAGTACGAGCAGTACTTC.

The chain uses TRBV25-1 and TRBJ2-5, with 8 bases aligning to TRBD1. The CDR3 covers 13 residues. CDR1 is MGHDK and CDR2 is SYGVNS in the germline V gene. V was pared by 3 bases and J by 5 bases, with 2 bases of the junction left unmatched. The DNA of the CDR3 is TGTGCCAGCAGTGACAGGGGGCTTGAGACCCAGTACTTC. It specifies CASSDRGLETQYF.

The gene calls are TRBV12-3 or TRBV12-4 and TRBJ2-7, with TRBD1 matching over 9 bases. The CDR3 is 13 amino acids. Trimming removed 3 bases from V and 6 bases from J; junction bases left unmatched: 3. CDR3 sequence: CASSFGTGREQYF. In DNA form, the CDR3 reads TGTGCCAGCAGTTTCGGGACAGGGCGCGAGCAGTACTTC.

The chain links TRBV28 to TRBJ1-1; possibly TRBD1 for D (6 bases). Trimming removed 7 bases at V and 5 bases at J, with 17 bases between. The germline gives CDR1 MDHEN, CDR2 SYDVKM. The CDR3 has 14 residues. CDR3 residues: CASILRGAYTEAFF. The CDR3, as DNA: TGTGCCAGCATCTTACGGGGGGCGTATACTGAAGCTTTCTTT.

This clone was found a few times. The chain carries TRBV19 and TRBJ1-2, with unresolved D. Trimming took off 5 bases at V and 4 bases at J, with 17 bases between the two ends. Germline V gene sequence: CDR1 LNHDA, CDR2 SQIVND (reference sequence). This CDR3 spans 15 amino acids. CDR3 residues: CASSPSQASPYGYTF. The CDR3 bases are TGTGCCAGTAGTCCCTCGCAAGCATCCCCCTATGGCTACACCTTC.

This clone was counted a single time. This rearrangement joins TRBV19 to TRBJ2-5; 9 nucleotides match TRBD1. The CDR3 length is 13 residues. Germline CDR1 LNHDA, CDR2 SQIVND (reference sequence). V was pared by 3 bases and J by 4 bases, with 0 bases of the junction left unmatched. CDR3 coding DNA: TGTGCCAGTAGTATGACAGGGGGAGAGACCCAGTACTTC. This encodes CASSMTGGETQYF.

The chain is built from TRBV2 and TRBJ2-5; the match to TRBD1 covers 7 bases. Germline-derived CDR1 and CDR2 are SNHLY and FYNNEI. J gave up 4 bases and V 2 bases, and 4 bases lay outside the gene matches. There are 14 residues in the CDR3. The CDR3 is CASSEIGGVETQYF. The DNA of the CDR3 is TGTGCCAGCAGTGAAATAGGGGGCGTAGAGACCCAGTACTTC. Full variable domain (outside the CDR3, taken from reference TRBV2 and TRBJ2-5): EPEVTQTPSHQVTQMGQEVILRCVPISNHLYFYWYRQILGQKVEFLVSFYNNEISEKSEIFDDQFSVERPDGSNFTLKIRSTKLEDSAMYFCASSEIGGVETQYFGPGTRLLVL.

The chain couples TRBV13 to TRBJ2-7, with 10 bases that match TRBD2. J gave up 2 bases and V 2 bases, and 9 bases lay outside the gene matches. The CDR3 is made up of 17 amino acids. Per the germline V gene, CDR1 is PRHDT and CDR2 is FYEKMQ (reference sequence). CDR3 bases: TGTGCCAGCAGCTTACTTTCTAGCGGGAGTCTGCCCTACGAGCAGTACTTC. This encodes CASSLLSSGSLPYEQYF.

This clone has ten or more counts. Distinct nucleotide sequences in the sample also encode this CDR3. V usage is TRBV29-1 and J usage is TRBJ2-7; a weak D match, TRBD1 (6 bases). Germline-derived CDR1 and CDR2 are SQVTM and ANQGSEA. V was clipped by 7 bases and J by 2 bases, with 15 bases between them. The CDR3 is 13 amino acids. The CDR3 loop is CSDHRVGTYEQYF. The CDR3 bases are TGCAGCGATCACAGGGTAGGGACCTACGAGCAGTACTTC.

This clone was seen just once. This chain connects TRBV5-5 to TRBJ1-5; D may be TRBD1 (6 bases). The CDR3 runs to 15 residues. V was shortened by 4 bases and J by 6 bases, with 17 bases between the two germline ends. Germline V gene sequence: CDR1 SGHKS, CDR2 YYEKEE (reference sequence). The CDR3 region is CASSTTGQTSQPQHF. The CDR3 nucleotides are TGTGCCAGCAGCACCACGGGACAAACAAGTCAGCCCCAGCATTTT.

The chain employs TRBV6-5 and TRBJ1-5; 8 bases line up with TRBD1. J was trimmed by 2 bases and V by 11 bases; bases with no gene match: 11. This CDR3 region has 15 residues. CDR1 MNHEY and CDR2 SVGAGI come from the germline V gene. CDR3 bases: TGTGCCTCCCGGACAGGGAACGGGGGCAATCAGCCCCAGCATTTT. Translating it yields CASRTGNGGNQPQHF.

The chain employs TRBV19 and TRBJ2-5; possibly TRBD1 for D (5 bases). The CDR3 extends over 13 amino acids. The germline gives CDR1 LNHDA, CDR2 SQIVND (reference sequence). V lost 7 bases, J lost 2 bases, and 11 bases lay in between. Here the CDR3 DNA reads TGTGCCAGTACTCCCCAGGGACAAGAGACCCAGTACTTC. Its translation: CASTPQGQETQYF.